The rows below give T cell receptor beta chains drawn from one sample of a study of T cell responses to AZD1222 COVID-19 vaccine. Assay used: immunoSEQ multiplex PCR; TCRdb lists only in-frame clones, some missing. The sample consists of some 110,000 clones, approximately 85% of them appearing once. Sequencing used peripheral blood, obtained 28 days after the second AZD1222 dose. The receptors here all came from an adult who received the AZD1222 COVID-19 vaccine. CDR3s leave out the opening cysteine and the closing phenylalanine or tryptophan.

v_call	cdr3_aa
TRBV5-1	ASSLEGSGTEAF
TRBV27	ASSYRGLGGANVLT
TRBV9	ASSGDRGDTIY
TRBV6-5	ASSYRGAGEAF
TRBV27	ASGTANYGYT
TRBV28	ASSLDRVFGTQY
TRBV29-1	SVEYPKSYEQY
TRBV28	ASSPSSAYEQY
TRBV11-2	ASSLGGMTEAF
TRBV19	ASRKVGSYEQY
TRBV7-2	ASSFLNEKLF
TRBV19	ASSPTSGGSTSTDTQY
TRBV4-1	ASSRDRGYSPLH
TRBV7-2	ASSPQVPYEQY
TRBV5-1	ASSQTRGSTNEKLF
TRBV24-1	ATSDPLTGRAF
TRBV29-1	SVEDLGGYGYT
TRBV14	ASSQGWTEAF
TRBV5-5	ASSLVWDNEQF
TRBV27	ASKLGDSYEQY
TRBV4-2	ASSQEVKETQY
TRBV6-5	ASSYEPGLEAF
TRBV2	ASSEAETQY
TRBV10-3	AIMLGDEQY
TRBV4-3	ASSQVPGVDNSPLH
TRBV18	ASSRGQVVREGSEAF
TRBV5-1	ASSWGTPAGNTIY
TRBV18	ASSPALGQMNTEAF
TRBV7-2	ASSSSKGLSQPQH
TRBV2	ASTEGWTGDPLEQY
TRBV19	ASTIPPQPQH
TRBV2	ASTMAGGHFGQY
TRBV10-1	ARQCIGARLVAF
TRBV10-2	ASSGAGNYEQY
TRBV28	ASEGRKVEKLF
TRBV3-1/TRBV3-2	ASSPRGKGPQH
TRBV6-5	ASSYHRDNQPQH
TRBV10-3	AITQEENQPQH